Listed below are T cell receptor beta chains from one sample, sequenced in a study of cytomegalovirus exposure and HLA in healthy donors. The data were produced by immunoSEQ multiplex PCR, yet TCRdb's version contains in-frame clones alone and is incomplete. The profile shows approximately 190,000 clones, roughly 13% of them singletons. The sample was PBMCs. These receptors were obtained from a man over 45 in good health and CMV-seropositive. Each CDR3 is given with its conserved first and last residue. A clone size is listed for some rows: how often the clone was seen (once, few, many), or a class if it is expanded.

v_call,clone_size,j_call,cdr3_aa
TRBV9,NA,TRBJ2-5,CASSVAGGGSGETQYF
TRBV9,few,TRBJ2-3,CASTLAGQTSDTQYF
TRBV27,NA,TRBJ2-1,CASRTSGGNEQFF
TRBV29-1,NA,TRBJ1-1,CSVVRGATEAFF
TRBV6-5,NA,TRBJ1-6,CASSYSEQSLNPLHF
TRBV11-3,few,TRBJ2-7,CASSHRGQGGYEQYF
TRBV19,NA,TRBJ2-5,CASQANEGGTQYF
TRBV5-1,NA,TRBJ1-2,CASSSDSLYGYTF
TRBV18,few,TRBJ1-1,CASSATGANTEAFF
TRBV19,few,TRBJ2-1,CASSILAGGGEQFF
TRBV11-1,NA,TRBJ2-3,CASSLVLGQGGTDTQYF
TRBV15,few,TRBJ2-2,CATSIRSNTGELFF
TRBV6-5,few,TRBJ2-1,CASSLAGATYNEQFF
TRBV7-3,NA,TRBJ2-1,CASSLTRSNEQFF
TRBV6-6,NA,TRBJ1-3,CASSGGSSSGNTIYF
TRBV2,few,TRBJ2-7,CASRWGREQYF
TRBV2,NA,TRBJ2-3,CASISSGVLTDTQYF
TRBV11-3,few,TRBJ2-5,CASSLAASGPPWETQYF
TRBV7-2,few,TRBJ2-2,CASSLGAGAKGWAGELFF
TRBV4-2,NA,TRBJ2-1,CASSQQAGGLYNEQFF
TRBV7-9,few,TRBJ2-1,CASSSHARGQYNEQFF
TRBV29-1,few,TRBJ2-5,CSVGRETQYF
TRBV11-3,NA,TRBJ1-6,CASSVNSKNNSPLHF
TRBV5-1,NA,TRBJ1-2,CASSLGSEGTAVLANYGYTF
TRBV9,NA,TRBJ1-2,CASSETPLDGYTF
TRBV4-2,few,TRBJ1-2,CASSTQENGYTF
TRBV6-5,few,TRBJ1-1,CASSTRHRGEAEAFF
TRBV6-5,NA,TRBJ1-5,CASSRSDRHQPQHF
TRBV7-2,NA,TRBJ2-2,CASSLVVTKNTGELFF
TRBV5-6,few,TRBJ2-5,CASSFRGTSGQETQYF
TRBV2,NA,TRBJ1-4,CASRVRVLQEKLFF
TRBV25-1,few,TRBJ1-3,CASSDPTGSSGNTIYF
TRBV7-9,NA,TRBJ1-1,CASSPLRNTQAEAFF
TRBV30,NA,TRBJ1-4,CAWSVLRALNEKLFF
TRBV2,few,TRBJ2-5,CASSPLAGGPGETQYF
TRBV28,NA,TRBJ1-4,CASRPGGGWEKLFF
TRBV11-3,NA,TRBJ2-3,CASSLRGQADTQYF
TRBV30,few,TRBJ2-5,CAWSVTLAGWETQYF
TRBV5-4,NA,TRBJ1-4,CASSLDGEKLFF
TRBV6-1,NA,TRBJ1-1,CASSGVDSPDTEAFF
TRBV9,few,TRBJ2-3,CASSFPGGDTQYF
TRBV10-1,NA,TRBJ2-5,CASSDPGTTQETQYF
TRBV9,NA,TRBJ1-2,CASSAGGGYTF